The 32 T cell receptor beta chains below come from one sample, sequenced in a study of T cell repertoires in cytomegalovirus infection. A single record per CDR3 protein comes from TCRdb applying MiXCR to the reads. The table records around 530,000 distinct CDR3 sequences, more than 15% of them present only once. The source material was CD8+ T cells from PBMCs. The receptors originated from a human donor in good health (CMV status not recorded). Some clones in this sample may be carry-over from other donors' samples.

The V gene is TRBV2, the J gene TRBJ2-1; D not certain. There are 16 residues in the CDR3. V lost 4 bases and J 0 bases, leaving 13 bases between the germline ends. From germline, CDR1 is SNHLY and CDR2 FYNNEI. The chain's CDR3 is CASSGVGSSSYNEQFF. CDR3 DNA sequence: TGTGCCAGCAGTGGGGTGGGGTCGAGCTCCTACAATGAGCAGTTCTTC.

The genes are TRBV5-6 and TRBJ1-1; 8 bases fit TRBD1. V lost 3 bases and J lost 10; bases outside the gene matches: 5. The CDR3 runs to 12 residues. CDR1 and CDR2 (germline): SGHDT, YYEEEE. The CDR3 reads CASSYGTGSAFF. The DNA for the CDR3 is TGTGCCAGCAGCTACGGGACAGGATCAGCTTTCTTT.

The rearrangement joins TRBV5-1 to TRBJ1-1; 9 bases fit TRBD1. V lost 5 bases and J lost 4; bases outside the gene matches: 9. Germline CDR1 is SGHRS and CDR2 is YFSETQ. This CDR3 spans 15 amino acids. The CDR3 is CASSSGQGVSTEAFF. Here the CDR3 DNA reads TGCGCCAGCAGTTCGGGACAGGGAGTTTCCACTGAAGCTTTCTTT. The variable domain in full, completed from reference TRBV5-1 and TRBJ1-1, reads KAGVTQTPRYLIKTRGQQVTLSCSPISGHRSVSWYQQTPGQGLQFLFEYFSETQRNKGNFPGRFSGRQFSNSRSEMNVSTLELGDSALYLCASSSGQGVSTEAFFGQGTRLTVV.

This clonotype was picked up many times. The J gene is TRBJ2-1, the V gene TRBV27, with D unresolved. Germline V gene data show CDR1 as MNHEY and CDR2 as SMNVEV (reference sequence). CDR3 length equals 15 residues. With 6 bases removed from V and 3 bases from J, the gap between germline ends came to 15 bases. CDR3 residues: CASSPQELIYNEQFF. The CDR3 nucleotides read TGTGCCAGCAGCCCGCAGGAGTTGATCTACAATGAGCAGTTCTTC.

This clonotype was seen ten or more times. J is TRBJ2-7 and V is TRBV6-1; no definite D call. The germline V gene encodes CDR1 MNHNS and CDR2 SASEGT. V was pared by 1 base and J by 2 bases, with 15 bases between. The CDR3 contains 16 residues. CDR3 DNA sequence: TGTGCCAGCAGTGAAGAGCTTCCGTGGTTGGCCTACGAGCAGTACTTC. Protein: CASSEELPWLAYEQYF.

The genes are TRBV29-1 and TRBJ2-7; 9 positions agree with TRBD2. Germline V gene lookup returns CDR1 SQVTM and CDR2 ANQGSEA. V trimming: 3 bases; J trimming: 5 bases; junction bases outside the gene matches: 11. This CDR3 region has 15 residues. DNA of the CDR3: TGCAGCGTTGAGAGTCTTGCGGGAGGGATCGACGAGCAGTACTTC. Translated: CSVESLAGGIDEQYF.

This clonotype was counted many times. The CDR3 DNA reads TGTGCCAGCAGCGGAGTGGCAGATTATAATTCACCCCTCCACTTT. This sequence encodes CASSGVADYNSPLHF. This chain uses TRBV11-1 with TRBJ1-6; D is undetermined. There are 15 residues in the CDR3. Germline assignment: CDR1 SGHAT and CDR2 FQDESV (reference sequence). V lost 5 bases, J lost 4 bases, and 12 bases lay in between.

Ten or more counts support this clonotype. J is TRBJ2-1 and V is TRBV7-9; D is ambiguous. Trimming shortened V by 7 bases and J by 3 bases, and 10 bases separated the two germline ends. The CDR3 has 13 amino acids. The germline V gene encodes CDR1 SEHNR and CDR2 FQNEAQ (reference sequence). The CDR3 nucleotides read TGTGCCAGCACCCTCGTGAGCTACAATGAGCAGTTCTTC. The encoded protein is CASTLVSYNEQFF. Looking up the rest from reference TRBV7-9 and TRBJ2-1 gives the full variable domain: DTGVSQNPRHKITKRGQNVTFRCDPISEHNRLYWYRQTLGQGPEFLTYFQNEAQLEKSRLLSDRFSAERPKGSFSTLEIQRTEQGDSAMYLCASTLVSYNEQFFGPGTRLTVL.

The chain links TRBV5-1 to TRBJ2-1, with 10 nucleotides matching TRBD1. Losses at the gene ends were 2 bases for V and 5 bases for J; bases not matched to a gene: 7. The CDR3 consists of 16 residues. Germline CDR1 reads SGHRS; CDR2 reads YFSETQ. In nucleotides, the CDR3 is TGCGCCAGCAGCTTTTCCCCGGGACAGGGGAACAATGAGCAGTTCTTC. This codes for CASSFSPGQGNNEQFF.

This clonotype has ten or more counts. In DNA form, the CDR3 reads TGTGCCAGCAGCTTAGACAGGGGACTAGCGGGAGCTAGCACAGATACGCAGTATTTT. It is translated as CASSLDRGLAGASTDTQYF. J is TRBJ2-3 and V is TRBV7-8; TRBD2 aligns across 14 bases. CDR1 and CDR2 from the germline V gene are SGHVS and FQNEAQ. Germline trimming cut 1 base from V and 0 bases from J; bases unmatched to any gene: 6. This CDR3 spans 19 amino acids.

This clonotype was observed many times. The CDR3 is CASSFKYRGSDTEAFF. CDR3 DNA sequence: TGTGCCAGCAGTTTCAAGTACAGGGGTTCGGACACTGAAGCTTTCTTT. The V call is TRBV28, the J call TRBJ1-1, with TRBD1 matching over 7 bases. The germline V gene has CDR1 MDHEN and CDR2 SYDVKM. Unmatched junction bases numbered 10, after V lost 3 bases and J lost 3 bases. This CDR3 region has 16 residues.

This sequence joins TRBV18 and TRBJ1-2; 9 bases are a match to TRBD1. CDR1 is KGHSH and CDR2 is LQKENI in the germline V gene. This CDR3 region has 15 residues. The junction had 12 bases not matched to a gene; V was cut back by 9 bases and J by 4 bases. CDR3 residues: CASKNTGGWSYGYTF. The CDR3 nucleotides read TGTGCCAGTAAGAATACAGGGGGCTGGAGCTATGGCTACACCTTC. The whole variable domain, filled in from reference TRBV18 and TRBJ1-2, reads NAGVMQNPRHLVRRRGQEARLRCSPMKGHSHVYWYRQLPEEGLKFMVYLQKENIIDESGMPKERFSAEFPKEGPSILRIQQVVRGDSAAYFCASKNTGGWSYGYTFGSGTRLTVV.

This clonotype was observed many times. The chain has TRBV11-2 and TRBJ2-7, with TRBD1 matching over 8 bases. Germline CDR1 SGHAT, CDR2 FQNNGV. J was trimmed by 5 bases and V by 4 bases; bases with no gene match: 13. This CDR3 spans 16 amino acids. CDR3 bases: TGTGCCAGCAGCTCCATCTTAAGTGCAGGGGGCAACGAGCAGTACTTC. Translating it yields CASSSILSAGGNEQYF.

To note about this clonotype: A read error may be the cause here, since a much bigger clone is one base away. The chain recombines TRBV7-8 with TRBJ1-4; TRBD1 matches at 7 bases. Germline V gene lookup returns CDR1 SGHVS and CDR2 FQNEAQ. The CDR3 has 13 amino acids. CDR3 sequence: CASTGTADEKQFF. CDR3 coding DNA: TGTGCCAGCACCGGGACAGCCGATGAAAAACAGTTTTTT. Full variable domain (missing parts from reference TRBV7-8 and TRBJ1-4): GAGVSQSPRYKVAKRGQDVALRCDPISGHVSLFWYQQALGQGPEFLTYFQNEAQLDKSGLPSDRFFAERPEGSVSTLKIQRTQQEDSAVYLCASTGTADEKQFFGSGTQLSVL.

The genes are TRBV12-3 or TRBV12-4 and TRBJ2-6; D possibly corresponds to TRBD2 (5 bases). The CDR3 is 15 residues long. V was pared by 5 bases and J by 8 bases, with 16 bases between. The CDR3 loop is CASSDDITGTNVLTF. The CDR3 DNA reads as TGTGCCAGCAGTGATGACATTACCGGGACCAACGTCCTGACTTTC.

This clonotype occurred a few times. The V call is TRBV11-2, the J call TRBJ2-2; maybe TRBD1 (6 bases). Trimming took off 4 bases at V and 6 bases at J, with 15 bases between the two ends. Germline V gene data show CDR1 as SGHAT and CDR2 as FQNNGV. The CDR3 totals 15 residues. For the CDR3, the DNA is TGTGCCAGCAGCTCTTACAGGGTGGATTCCGGGGAGCTGTTTTTT. This sequence encodes CASSSYRVDSGELFF.

This clonotype has more than one count but fewer than ten. The rearrangement uses TRBV5-1 and TRBJ1-2; maybe TRBD1 (5 bases). Trimming pared 4 bases from V and 7 bases from J, leaving 17 bases between. The germline V gene has CDR1 SGHRS and CDR2 YFSETQ. The CDR3 is 14 residues long. As DNA, the CDR3 is TGCGCCAGCAGCAAAGATGATGAGGGGTTTGGCTACACCTTC. It translates to CASSKDDEGFGYTF.

The table lists this clonotype with a few counts. V usage is TRBV20-1 and J usage is TRBJ1-6; no clear D gene. The CDR3 has 17 residues. With 0 bases removed from V and 0 bases from J, the gap between germline ends came to 12 bases. In germline, CDR1 is DFQATT, CDR2 SNEGSKA (reference sequence). CDR3: CSARDREGSSYNSPLHF. The CDR3 DNA reads as TGCAGTGCTAGAGATCGGGAAGGGAGCTCCTATAATTCACCCCTCCACTTT.

J is TRBJ2-7 and V is TRBV12-3 or TRBV12-4; 7 nucleotides align to TRBD2. This CDR3 comprises 14 residues. V dropped 5 bases and J dropped 5; count of bases not matched to a gene: 9. CDR3: CASSALGGGDEQYF. In DNA, the CDR3 is TGTGCCAGCAGTGCCCTCGGCGGGGGTGACGAGCAGTACTTC.

This chain links TRBV20-1 with TRBJ1-1; no clear D. Per germline, CDR1 DFQATT and CDR2 SNEGSKA (reference sequence). This CDR3 is built from 14 residues. V lost 3 bases, J lost 1 base, and 12 bases lay in between. CDR3 in amino acids: CSASVAGRNTEAFF. CDR3 coding DNA: TGCAGTGCTAGTGTTGCCGGACGGAACACTGAAGCTTTCTTT.

The chain recombines TRBV27 with TRBJ1-1; D is possibly TRBD1 (5 bases). In germline, CDR1 is MNHEY, CDR2 SMNVEV (reference sequence). The CDR3 extends over 15 amino acids. Trimming pared 6 bases from V and 2 bases from J, leaving 16 bases between. The CDR3 DNA sequence: TGTGCCAGCAGCAGATTCGACAGAGTTAACACTGAAGCTTTCTTT. This codes for CASSRFDRVNTEAFF.

The table lists this clonotype with a few counts. V usage is TRBV18 and J usage is TRBJ2-7; 9 nucleotides match TRBD2. Trimming at V came to 3 bases and at J to 2 bases, leaving 8 bases not matched to a gene. CDR3 size: 16 residues. Per the germline V gene, CDR1 is KGHSH and CDR2 is LQKENI. The chain's CDR3 is CASSPSSGGPPYEQYF. CDR3 DNA: TGTGCCAGCTCACCTTCAAGCGGGGGGCCACCCTACGAGCAGTACTTC. Based on the CDR3 plus reference TRBV18 and TRBJ2-7, the full variable domain is NAGVMQNPRHLVRRRGQEARLRCSPMKGHSHVYWYRQLPEEGLKFMVYLQKENIIDESGMPKERFSAEFPKEGPSILRIQQVVRGDSAAYFCASSPSSGGPPYEQYFGPGTRLTVT.

About this clonotype: A much larger clone sits a single nucleotide away, making a read error possible. This chain uses TRBV6-1 with TRBJ2-7, with 7 bases identical to TRBD1. CDR1 is MNHNS and CDR2 is SASEGT in the germline V gene. After removal of 5 bases from V and 6 bases from J, the junction contained 10 bases not matched to a gene. The CDR3 has 14 residues. Here the CDR3 reads CASSRQGFDCEQYF. The CDR3 DNA reads as TGTGCCAGCAGTCGACAGGGCTTCGACTGCGAGCAGTACTTC.

This clonotype was observed at least ten times. The chain recombines TRBV7-2 with TRBJ2-4; TRBD1 aligns across 7 bases. Trimming took 3 bases from V and 7 from J; bases not matched to a gene: 24. The CDR3 length is 20 residues. Per the germline V gene, CDR1 is SGHTA and CDR2 is FQGNSA. The CDR3 loop reads CASSFTGDSGLPTSRNIQYF. CDR3 sequence (DNA): TGTGCCAGCAGCTTTACCGGGGACAGCGGCCTACCGACCTCAAGGAACATTCAGTACTTC.

This clonotype has ten or more counts. The chain is built from TRBV11-3 and TRBJ2-1, with 14 bases matching TRBD2. Trimming at V came to 5 bases and at J to 8 bases, leaving 5 bases not matched to a gene. This CDR3 is built from 15 residues. Germline assignment: CDR1 SGHNT and CDR2 YENEEA. Written as DNA, the CDR3 is TGTGCCAGCAGCCGGGGACTAGCGGGAGTCTATGAGCAGTTCTTC. This translates into CASSRGLAGVYEQFF.

With respect to this clonotype: Given a much more abundant clone one base away, this may be a read error. The chain joins TRBV12-5 to TRBJ1-1; D ambiguous. The length of the CDR3 is 12 residues. Germline V gene data show CDR1 as LGHNT and CDR2 as FRNRAP. In nucleotides, the CDR3 is TGTGCTAGTGGCCGGACTAACACTGTAGCTTTCTTT. This codes for CASGRTNTVAFF. The entire variable domain, with the rest obtained from reference TRBV12-5 and TRBJ1-1, is as follows: DARVTQTPRHKVTEMGQEVTMRCQPILGHNTVFWYRQTMMQGLELLAYFRNRAPLDDSGMPKDRFSAEMPDATLATLKIQPSEPRDSAVYFCASGRTNTVAFFGQGTRLTVV.

This chain uses TRBV5-1 with TRBJ1-6; 8 bases fit TRBD1. The V and J ends lost 1 base and 8 bases, in that order; junction bases with no gene match: 2. The CDR3 covers 14 residues. CDR1 and CDR2 from the germline V gene are SGHRS and YFSETQ. This CDR3 is CASSLSGGYSPLHF. For the CDR3, the DNA is TGCGCCAGCAGCTTGTCAGGGGGCTATTCACCCCTCCACTTT.

This clonotype was counted only a few times. The V and J genes are TRBV19 and TRBJ2-3; a weak D match, TRBD2 (5 bases). Germline V CDR1 and CDR2: LNHDA, SQIVND (reference sequence). Trimming cost V 8 bases and J 5 bases, with 11 bases left between them. CDR3 length: 12 residues. Here the CDR3 DNA reads TGTGCCAGTTCTAGAAGCGGAGATACGCAGTATTTT. Translation gives CASSRSGDTQYF.

This clonotype was counted at least ten times. The chain joins TRBV7-9 to TRBJ1-2; TRBD1 might be the D (6 bases). The CDR3 sequence is 13 residues long. The V end was cut by 4 bases, the J end by 8 bases, with 14 bases between. Germline values: CDR1 SEHNR, CDR2 FQNEAQ (reference sequence). CDR3 DNA sequence: TGTGCCAGCAGCTCCTTGGGGGCCCTCGGCTACACCTTC. It codes for CASSSLGALGYTF.

For this clonotype: This may come from a read error, since a much larger clone is one base off. Without the conserved terminal phenylalanine or tryptophan, this CDR3 likely stems from a read error. The chain has TRBV2 and TRBJ2-1, with D perhaps matching TRBD1 or TRBD2 (5 bases each). The CDR3 totals 16 residues. From germline, CDR1 is SNHLY and CDR2 FYNNEI. V lost 4 bases to trimming and J lost 3 bases, with 16 bases between them. CDR3: CASSARGPIFYNEQFY. Here the CDR3 DNA reads TGTGCCAGCAGTGCTAGGGGACCGATATTCTACAATGAGCAGTTCTAC.

This clonotype was counted only a few times. The chain joins TRBV20-1 to TRBJ2-7, with 7 bases identical to TRBD2. The V segment lost 3 bases and the J segment 1 base; nucleotides outside the gene matches: 6. CDR1 is DFQATT, CDR2 SNEGSKA, per germline (reference sequence). The CDR3 sequence is 14 residues long. The CDR3 region has the DNA TGCAGTGCTAGTGGGCGGGAGCAATCCTACGAGCAGTACTTC. This codes for CSASGREQSYEQYF.

This clonotype was seen many times. This chain connects TRBV12-3 or TRBV12-4 to TRBJ2-7; D tentatively reads TRBD1 or TRBD2 (6 bases each). V was cut by 2 bases and J by 5 bases, with 10 bases left in between. This CDR3 has 13 residues. CDR3 DNA sequence: TGTGCCAGCAGTTTAAACAGGGAGGACGAGCAGTACTTC. It codes for CASSLNREDEQYF.